This TCR beta chain originates from a study of EBV T-cell therapy then PD-1 blockade in nasopharyngeal carcinoma. Sequencing was performed with immunoSEQ multiplex PCR; in TCRdb, only in-frame clones are kept and a portion is missing. Among fewer than 25,000 clones listed, about 86% were seen once. With regard to this clone: Its specificity is unknown.

Documented time point: 266 days after commencement of treatment, after nivolumab therapy. Sample treatment: AdE1-LMPpoly-expanded autologous EBV-specific T-cell therapy followed by anti-PD-1 nivolumab. Germline V gene data show CDR1 as SGHKS and CDR2 as YYEKEE (reference sequence). The ends were cut back, 0 bases at V and 0 bases at J, with 11 bases in the middle. The CDR3 is 16 amino acids. The chain links TRBV5-5 to TRBJ2-3; the D gene is possibly TRBD1 (5 bases). The receptor comes from a man between 40 and 49 years old with nasopharyngeal carcinoma. The sample here was CD8+ T cells from blood, taken between days 200 and 300 from a patient whose treatment included autologous EBV-specific T cells and nivolumab. CDR3 sequence reads: CASSLVAGSSTDTQYF. The CDR3 DNA follows: TGTGCCAGCAGCTTGGTTGCAGGGTCCAGCACAGATACGCAGTATTTT.